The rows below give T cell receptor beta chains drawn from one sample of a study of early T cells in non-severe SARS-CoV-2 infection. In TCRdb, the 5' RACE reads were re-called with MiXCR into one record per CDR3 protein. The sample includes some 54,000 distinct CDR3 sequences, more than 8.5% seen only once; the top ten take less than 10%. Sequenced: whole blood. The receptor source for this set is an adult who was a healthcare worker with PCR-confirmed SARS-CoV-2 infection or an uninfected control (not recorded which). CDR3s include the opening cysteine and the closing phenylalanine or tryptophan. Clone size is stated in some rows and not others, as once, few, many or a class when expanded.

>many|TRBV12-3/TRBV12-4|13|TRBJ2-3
CASSFRGTDTQYF
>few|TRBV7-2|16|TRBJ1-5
CASSLKTGGLVQPQHF
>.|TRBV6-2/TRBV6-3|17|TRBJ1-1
CASRPFERPRGHTEAFF
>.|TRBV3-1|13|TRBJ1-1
CASTGDGNTEAFF
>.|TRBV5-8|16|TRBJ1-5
CASSSRGGAINQPQHF
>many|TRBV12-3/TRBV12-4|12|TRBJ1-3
CASRLKGNTIYF
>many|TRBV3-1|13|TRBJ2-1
CASSQDPVNEQFF
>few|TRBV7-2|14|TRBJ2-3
CASSPPGGGNTQYF
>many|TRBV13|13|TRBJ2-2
CASRTGGTGELFF
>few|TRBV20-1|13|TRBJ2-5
CSALGVYQETQYF
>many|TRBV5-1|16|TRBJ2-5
CASSLLGTREGETQYF
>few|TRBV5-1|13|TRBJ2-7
CASSPTANYEQYF
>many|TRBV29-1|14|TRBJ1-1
CRGSEGAMNTEAFF